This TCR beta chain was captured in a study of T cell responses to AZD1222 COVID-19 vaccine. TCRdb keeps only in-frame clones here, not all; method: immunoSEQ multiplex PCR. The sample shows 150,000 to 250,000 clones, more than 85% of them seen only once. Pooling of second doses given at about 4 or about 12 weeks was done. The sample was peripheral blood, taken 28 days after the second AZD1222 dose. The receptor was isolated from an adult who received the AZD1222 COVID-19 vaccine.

CDR3 protein: CASSQERGGSPHEQYF. The DNA of the CDR3 is TGTGCCAGCAGCCAAGAGCGGGGGGGGAGCCCCCACGAGCAGTACTTC. This chain joins TRBV3-1 (or the pseudogene TRBV3-2) and TRBJ2-7, with 9 nucleotides matching TRBD2. Germline V lookup: CDR1 LGHDT, CDR2 YNNKEL (reference sequence). This CDR3 is 16 amino acids long. With V trimmed by 0 bases and J by 5 bases, 8 bases remained unmatched.